Following are 18 T cell receptor beta chains from one sample sequenced in a study of T cells in Graves' hyperthyroidism and ophthalmopathy. Researchers amplified the TCR beta CDR3 regions from RNA transcripts. HTBI primers were the set used in a first-round RT-PCR of the TCR CDR3. TCRdb re-called the multiplex PCR reads through MiXCR, storing one row per CDR3 protein. The sample has hundreds of thousands of distinct CDR3 sequences, more than 30% seen once. Sequencing was performed on blood. These receptors originate from a man between 18 and 29 years old with Graves' hyperthyroidism.

This chain links TRBV29-1 with TRBJ1-2; no clear D gene. Germline assignment: CDR1 SQVTM and CDR2 ANQGSEA. V dropped 6 bases and J dropped 2 bases, with 10 bases sitting between them. CDR3 length equals 12 residues. The DNA for the CDR3 is TGCAGCGTGGCGACTGAGAACTATGGCTACACCTTC. Amino acids: CSVATENYGYTF. The entire variable domain, with the rest obtained from reference TRBV29-1 and TRBJ1-2, is as follows: SAVISQKPSRDICQRGTSLTIQCQVDSQVTMMFWYRQQPGQSLTLIATANQGSEATYESGFVIDKFPISRPNLTFSTLTVSNMSPEDSSIYLCSVATENYGYTFGSGTRLTVV.

About this clonotype: A read error may produce the germline difference seen at one junction end. V is TRBV20-1 and J is TRBJ1-2; weak D call: TRBD1 (5 bases). CDR3 size: 8 residues. Germline V gene lookup returns CDR1 DFQATT and CDR2 SNEGSKA (reference sequence). The CDR3 bases are TGCAGTGCTGGGGCCTACGCCTTC. Translating it yields CSAGAYAF.

The chain employs TRBV20-1 and TRBJ1-4, with D possibly being TRBD1 (6 bases). The CDR3 sequence is 16 residues long. The germline gives CDR1 DFQATT, CDR2 SNEGSKA (reference sequence). Trimming stripped 1 base from V and 8 bases from J, with 20 bases between. CDR3 in amino acids: CSARALTGQKGEKLFF. The CDR3 nucleotides read TGCAGTGCTAGAGCCCTGACAGGTCAAAAGGGGGAAAAACTGTTTTTT.

The CDR3 DNA reads as TGTGCCAGTAGTACGGGGGGGGGACCCCTCCACTTT. It translates to CASSTGGGPLHF. This chain uses TRBV19 with TRBJ1-6; perhaps TRBD1 as D (5 bases). CDR1 and CDR2 (germline): LNHDA, SQIVND (reference sequence). V was clipped by 4 bases and J by 12 bases, with 10 bases between them. This CDR3 comprises 12 residues.

Regarding this clonotype: The junction departs from the called germline gene at one end, perhaps through a read error. The gene calls are TRBV19 and TRBJ2-7; 7 nucleotides agree with TRBD2. Germline V gives CDR1 LNHDA, CDR2 SQIVND (reference sequence). CDR3 length: 14 amino acids. The DNA of the CDR3 is TGTGCCAGCAGTACTTCCTGGCGGGAGAGGGAGCAGTACTTC. Its protein product is CASSTSWREREQYF.

There are a few counts of this clonotype. The chain carries TRBV19 and TRBJ1-5; weak D call: TRBD1 (5 bases). This CDR3 has 15 amino acids. V gave up 9 bases and J gave up 3 bases, with 18 bases separating them. Germline V lookup: CDR1 LNHDA, CDR2 SQIVND (reference sequence). CDR3 DNA: TGTGCCAGCAGTTACCGCCTGGGGGTCAATCAGCCCCAGCATTTT. Protein product: CASSYRLGVNQPQHF. Combining the CDR3 with reference TRBV19 and TRBJ1-5 gives the whole variable domain DGGITQSPKYLFRKEGQNVTLSCEQNLNHDAMYWYRQDPGQGLRLIYYSQIVNDFQKGDIAEGYSVSREKKESFPLTVTSAQKNPTAFYLCASSYRLGVNQPQHFGDGTRLSIL.

This chain uses TRBV7-8 with TRBJ1-6; D perhaps matches TRBD1 (5 bases). The germline V and J ends were trimmed by 5 bases and 10 bases, with 15 bases remaining between them. The CDR3 has 14 residues. Germline loops: CDR1 SGHVS, CDR2 FQNEAQ. DNA for the CDR3: TGTGCCAGCAGCGGCGGGGCCCATGGGTCACCCCTCCACTTT. Its translation: CASSGGAHGSPLHF.

V gene TRBV19 combines with J gene TRBJ1-5; TRBD1 aligns across 9 bases. Germline CDR1 and CDR2: LNHDA and SQIVND (reference sequence). CDR3 size: 15 residues. The trim removed 6 bases at V and 7 bases at J, leaving 10 bases unmatched. This CDR3 is CASRLDRGAHQPQHF. Written as DNA, the CDR3 is TGTGCCAGTAGATTGGACAGGGGCGCCCACCAGCCCCAGCATTTT.

This chain uses TRBV6-5 with TRBJ2-5; 7 positions match TRBD2. CDR1 and CDR2 from the germline V gene are MNHEY and SVGAGI. The CDR3 is made up of 14 amino acids. V shed 6 bases and J 4 bases; nucleotides not matched to a gene: 8. DNA for the CDR3: TGTGCCAGCAGGGGGGAGGGCCGTACAGAGACCCAGTACTTC. This codes for CASRGEGRTETQYF.

Ten or more counts support this clonotype. This chain links TRBV29-1 with TRBJ2-7; D gene uncertain. This CDR3 contains 12 residues. Between the trimmed V and J ends, which lost 4 bases and 4 bases, there was a span of 11 bases. The germline gives CDR1 SQVTM, CDR2 ANQGSEA. The CDR3 DNA follows: TGCAGCGTTGGGATTCTAGGGTACGAGCAGTACTTC. Its translation: CSVGILGYEQYF.

In this sample, this clonotype turned up many times. The rearrangement joins TRBV15 to TRBJ2-6, with TRBD2 matching over 7 bases. The CDR3 is 16 amino acids. CDR1 is LNHNV and CDR2 is YYDKDF in the germline V gene (reference sequence). V lost 9 bases and J lost 2; bases outside the gene matches: 10. The CDR3 coding sequence is TGTGCCACTTCCCGGGGGGAGCCCGCTGGGGCCAACGTCCTGACTTTC. Translating it yields CATSRGEPAGANVLTF.

This clonotype has just a few counts. The rearrangement uses TRBV7-2 and TRBJ2-7; possible D gene TRBD2, 5 bases. CDR1 and CDR2 from the germline V gene are SGHTA and FQGNSA. The CDR3 has 14 amino acids. V lost 5 bases to trimming and J lost 0 bases, with 11 bases between them. The CDR3 sequence is CASSGRVSSYEQYF. CDR3 bases: TGTGCCAGCAGCGGGCGGGTTAGCTCCTACGAGCAGTACTTC.

Comments on this clonotype: Sequence at one end of the junction differs from germline and may be a read error. The rearrangement uses TRBV7-3 and TRBJ2-2; 10 nucleotides align to TRBD1. The length of the CDR3 is 15 residues. Germline-derived CDR1 and CDR2 are SGHTA and FQGTGA. Here the CDR3 DNA reads TGTGCCAGCAGCTTGACAGGGGGCCGGACCGGGGAGCTGTCTTGG. Protein product: CASSLTGGRTGELSW.

This clonotype was observed at least ten times. The junction differs from germline at one of its ends, possibly a read error. The rearrangement joins TRBV12-3 or TRBV12-4 to TRBJ2-5; 12 nucleotides agree with TRBD2. CDR3 length: 14 residues. CDR3 sequence reads: CASSLAGGSETQYF. CDR3 in DNA: TGTGCCAGCAGTCTAGCGGGGGGGAGTGAGACCCAGTACTTC.

The chain is built from TRBV20-1 and TRBJ2-5, with D maybe TRBD1 (6 bases). The CDR3 contains 14 residues. Trimming cost V 5 bases and J 3 bases, with 16 bases left between them. Germline V gene sequence: CDR1 DFQATT, CDR2 SNEGSKA (reference sequence). CDR3 amino acids: CSAQTGHTEETQYF. The CDR3 coding sequence is TGCAGTGCTCAAACGGGACACACTGAAGAGACCCAGTACTTC.

The chain is built from TRBV6-5 and TRBJ1-2; 8 positions match TRBD1. V lost 4 bases and J lost 8; bases outside the gene matches: 12. Germline lookup yields CDR1 MNHEY and CDR2 SVGAGI. This CDR3 region has 15 residues. The CDR3 is CASSSDGQGMRGYTF. CDR3 sequence (DNA): TGTGCCAGCAGTTCCGATGGACAGGGAATGAGGGGCTACACCTTC.

V gene TRBV2 combines with J gene TRBJ2-7; TRBD2 matches 7 bases. The CDR3 runs 14 residues. V lost 7 bases, J lost 3 bases, and 9 bases stayed unmatched. CDR1 and CDR2 (germline): SNHLY, FYNNEI. The CDR3 DNA is TGTGCCAGCATCCTGGGGAGGGAGAGCTACGAGCAGTACTTC. It encodes CASILGRESYEQYF.

At least ten counts were recorded for this clonotype. The chain couples TRBV2 to TRBJ1-2, with TRBD1 identical over 7 bases. The CDR3 spans 15 residues. Germline CDR1 reads SNHLY; CDR2 reads FYNNEI. The V gene end was trimmed by 6 bases and the J gene end by 8 bases; junction bases not matched to a gene: 15. The CDR3 nucleotides read TGTGCCAGCAGCGTCTTCGGGACAGAGGCTCTCGGCTACACCTTC. Translating it yields CASSVFGTEALGYTF. The full variable domain, completed using reference TRBV2 and TRBJ1-2, is EPEVTQTPSHQVTQMGQEVILRCVPISNHLYFYWYRQILGQKVEFLVSFYNNEISEKSEIFDDQFSVERPDGSNFTLKIRSTKLEDSAMYFCASSVFGTEALGYTFGSGTRLTVV.